The TCR beta chain under discussion was sequenced for a study of blood T cell repertoires in COVID-19. Across the study: Samples taken during acute and convalescent COVID-19 were collected in the United States, Italy and Spain.

Two negative PCRs, clearance, or symptom resolution had been documented for recovered Cohort 3 donors. This clone was observed once. Authors' analysis steps: Quantification of nucleated cells was approximated via reference gene primer amplification. Only in-frame clones appear in the TCRdb table, and some are missing; sequencing was by immunoSEQ multiplex PCR. V, J and clone size are taken as reported in that table, and D and trimming were inferred from the DNA itself. This table holds some 260,000 clones, more than 85% found once. This receptor was obtained from a man aged 35-49 years who had recovered from COVID-19. The sample consisted of PBMCs or T cells enriched from blood (not recorded which).

CDR3 coding DNA: TGCAGCGGGCTAAACACAGGGGGAGGCTACACCTTC. This codes for CSGLNTGGGYTF. V usage is TRBV29-1 and J usage is TRBJ1-2; 8 positions agree with TRBD1. CDR3 length: 12 amino acids. The trim removed 7 bases at V and 8 bases at J, leaving 9 bases unmatched. The germline gives CDR1 SQVTM, CDR2 ANQGSEA. Drawing the rest from reference TRBV29-1 and TRBJ1-2, the complete variable domain is SAVISQKPSRDICQRGTSLTIQCQVDSQVTMMFWYRQQPGQSLTLIATANQGSEATYESGFVIDKFPISRPNLTFSTLTVSNMSPEDSSIYLCSGLNTGGGYTFGSGTRLTVV.